Here is one T cell receptor (beta chain) with its context. These data belong to a study of blood T cell repertoires in COVID-19. Overall study: Sites across the United States, Italy and Spain contributed samples from acute and convalescent COVID-19.

Germline assignment: CDR1 SGHNT and CDR2 YENEEA. V shed 6 bases and J 5 bases; nucleotides not matched to a gene: 7. The CDR3 spans 15 residues. Authors' methods: Reference gene primer amplification gave nucleated cell count estimates. Sequencing used immunoSEQ multiplex PCR; TCRdb keeps in-frame clones, though not all of them. V, J and clone size derive from that table, while D and trimming were established from the DNA sequence. Seen here are over 200,000 clones, 84% observed once, and the top ten hold approximately 18%. Specimen: peripheral blood. The receptor was isolated from a woman of 80 years or more with active or convalescent COVID-19. The V and J genes are TRBV11-3 and TRBJ2-3; 11 bases are a match to TRBD2. Here the CDR3 reads CASSSGGVLGDTQYF. CDR3 in DNA: TGTGCCAGCAGTAGCGGGGGGGTGTTAGGAGATACGCAGTATTTT.